The clone carrying this T cell receptor beta chain has just a few counts. These data belong to a study of blood T cell repertoires in COVID-19. Turning to the study itself: The samples span acute and convalescent COVID-19 from the United States, Italy and Spain. The cDNA or gDNA used as material had been derived from T cells, B-cell-depleted T cells, or PBMCs.

The authors' processing: Amplification of reference gene primers provided the estimated nucleated cell counts. Sequencing was performed with immunoSEQ multiplex PCR; in TCRdb, only in-frame clones are kept and a portion is missing. V, J and clone size reflect that table, while D and trimming were determined from the DNA. The table includes roughly 330,000 clones, about 82% detected once. With V trimmed by 5 bases and J by 4 bases, 10 bases remained unmatched. The CDR3 is made up of 16 amino acids. Germline V CDR1 and CDR2: SGHRS, YFSETQ. The TCR was taken from a woman aged 45 to 65 with acute or convalescent COVID-19. The V and J genes are TRBV5-1 and TRBJ1-2; 11 positions agree with TRBD1. Sequenced sample: peripheral blood. The CDR3 nucleotides are TGCGCCAGCAGAAAATTCGGACAGGGGGCAAGCTATGGCTACACCTTC. This encodes CASRKFGQGASYGYTF.